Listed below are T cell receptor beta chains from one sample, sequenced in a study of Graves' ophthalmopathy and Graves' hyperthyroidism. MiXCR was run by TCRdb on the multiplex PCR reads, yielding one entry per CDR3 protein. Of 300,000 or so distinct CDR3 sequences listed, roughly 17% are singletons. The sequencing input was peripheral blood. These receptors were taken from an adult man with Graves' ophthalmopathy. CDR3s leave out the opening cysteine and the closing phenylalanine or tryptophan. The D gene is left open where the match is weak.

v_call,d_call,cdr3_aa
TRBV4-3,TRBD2,ASSLPPGLAGLGETQY
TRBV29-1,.,SVLSLVPRGVYTEAF
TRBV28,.,ASSSGRSYSPLH
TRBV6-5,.,ASSPRAGGNTEAF
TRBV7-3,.,ASSLRDSQQY
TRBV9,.,ASSVAGPTDYGYT
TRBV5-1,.,ASSLTGAEQY
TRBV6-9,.,ASNLTGTATGELF
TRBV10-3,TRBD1,AITEGQGRVAF
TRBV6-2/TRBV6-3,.,ASSYRQGVF
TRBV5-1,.,ASSLRGGDTEAF
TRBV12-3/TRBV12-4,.,ASNRQGGDIQY
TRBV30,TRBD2,AWSVTSGRTQY
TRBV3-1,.,ASSQGSDLAWPQH
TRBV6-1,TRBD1,ASSQGQGSNQPQH
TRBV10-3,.,AIRTDQETQY
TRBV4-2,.,ASSQETGPMAKGTGELF
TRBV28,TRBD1,ASRFSGTESQETQY
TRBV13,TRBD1,ASSRGAGGYQPQH
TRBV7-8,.,ASSQAGTNYGYT
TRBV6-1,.,ASSDRRAPMNTEAF
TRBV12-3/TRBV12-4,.,ASSFEPDTSEQY
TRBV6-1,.,ASSEAVRRGVHSPLH
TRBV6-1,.,ASTSGRGYGYT
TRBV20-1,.,SAQSLGQY
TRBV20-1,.,SARGQPQH
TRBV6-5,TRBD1,ASSSTGGQGARTSSPLH
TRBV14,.,ASSQDSPVGTQY
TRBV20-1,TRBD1,SAQRTGGTEAF
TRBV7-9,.,ASSFRGQNEQF
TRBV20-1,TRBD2,SARGFGLAGGPYEQY
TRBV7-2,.,ASSSGTERQPTS
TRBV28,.,ASSLIHYGYT
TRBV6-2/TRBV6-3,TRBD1,ASSYGQGFLQPQH
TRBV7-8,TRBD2,ASRAKSGRETQY
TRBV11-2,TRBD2,ASSLTGLAGGGETQY
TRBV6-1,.,ASSDTEGPYEQY
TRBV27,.,ASPPYRRQETQY
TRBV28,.,ASSLGGSGQKAF
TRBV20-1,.,SARGQGQGETQY
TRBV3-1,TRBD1,ASSQEDRGRTETQY
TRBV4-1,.,ASSQGLRKGVNQPQH
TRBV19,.,ASSIGAHGNQPQH